These 29 T cell receptor beta chains share one sample of origin, sequenced in a study of T cells in Graves' hyperthyroidism and ophthalmopathy. There were TCR beta CDR3 regions amplified from RNA transcripts. Carried out on the TCR CDR3, a first-round RT-PCR used the HTBI primer set. TCRdb ran MiXCR on the multiplex PCR reads and lists one entry per CDR3 protein. The sample includes about 400,000 distinct CDR3 sequences, 20% to 25% seen only once; the top ten take less than 75%. The sequenced sample consisted of blood. These receptors were collected from a man over 45 with Graves' hyperthyroidism.

The V call is TRBV7-3, the J call TRBJ2-3; D call uncertain. CDR1 and CDR2 (germline): SGHTA, FQGTGA. The germline V and J ends were trimmed by 1 base and 8 bases, with 10 bases remaining between them. This CDR3 spans 13 amino acids. The CDR3 spells CASSLNWPATQYF. The CDR3 DNA follows: TGTGCCAGCAGCTTAAATTGGCCAGCTACGCAGTATTTT.

The V call is TRBV5-1, the J call TRBJ1-2; D perhaps matches TRBD1 (5 bases). Trimming cost V 4 bases and J 6 bases, with 19 bases left between them. The germline CDR1 and CDR2 sequences are SGHRS and YFSETQ. This CDR3 region has 15 residues. Written as DNA, the CDR3 is TGCGCCAGCAGCGTGATTCAGGGTAGCGGAGATGGCTACACCTTC. Amino acid sequence: CASSVIQGSGDGYTF.

This sequence joins TRBV30 and TRBJ1-1; tentative D call: TRBD1 (6 bases). Between the trimmed V and J ends, which lost 3 bases and 5 bases, there was a span of 22 bases. CDR3 length: 16 residues. Germline CDR1 is GTSNPN and CDR2 is SVGIG (reference sequence). CDR3 nucleotide sequence: TGTGCCTGGAGGAGGATTTTTAGGGGGGAATGGACTGAAGCTTTCTTT. It translates to CAWRRIFRGEWTEAFF. The variable domain in full, completed from reference TRBV30 and TRBJ1-1, reads SQTIHQWPATLVQPVGSPLSLECTVEGTSNPNLYWYRQAAGRGLQLLFYSVGIGQISSEVPQNLSASRPQDRQFILSSKKLLLSDSGFYLCAWRRIFRGEWTEAFFGQGTRLTVV.

The CDR3 region has the DNA TGTGCCAGCAGTTCGACAGGGCGCCTTTTCATGAACACTGAAGCTTTCTTT. This gives the protein CASSSTGRLFMNTEAFF. This chain links TRBV6-2 or TRBV6-3 with TRBJ1-1; 7 nucleotides line up with TRBD1. CDR1 is MNHEY, CDR2 SVGEGT, per germline. The V and J ends lost 4 bases and 0 bases, in that order; junction bases with no gene match: 11. This CDR3 has 17 residues.

This clonotype has just a few counts. The chain is built from TRBV19 and TRBJ2-7; 9 nucleotides match TRBD2. The CDR3 extends over 13 amino acids. Germline CDR1 is LNHDA and CDR2 is SQIVND (reference sequence). The J segment lost 3 bases and the V segment lost 4 bases, leaving 1 base of the junction unmatched. CDR3 in amino acids: CASSSGRVYEQYF. DNA of the CDR3: TGTGCCAGTAGTAGCGGGAGGGTCTACGAGCAGTACTTC.

The chain employs TRBV2 and TRBJ2-7; no firm D call. V was trimmed by 7 bases and J by 4 bases, leaving 14 bases between them. Germline V gives CDR1 SNHLY, CDR2 FYNNEI. This CDR3 contains 13 residues. CDR3: CASNKPDGYEQYF. The CDR3 coding sequence is TGTGCCAGCAATAAACCAGACGGTTACGAGCAGTACTTC.

This clonotype was observed a few times. The rearrangement links TRBV6-2 or TRBV6-3 to TRBJ2-3; no reliable D call. Looked up from germline, CDR1 is MNHEY and CDR2 is SVGEGT. The CDR3 spans 14 residues. Trimming pared 5 bases from V and 0 bases from J, leaving 9 bases between. The CDR3 sequence: CASSTPYSTDTQYF. CDR3 bases: TGTGCCAGCAGTACCCCTTATAGCACAGATACGCAGTATTTT.

This clonotype was detected ten times or more. The rearrangement uses TRBV18 and TRBJ2-7; the D is unclear. CDR3 size: 12 residues. Germline CDR1 is KGHSH and CDR2 is LQKENI. V was pared by 5 bases and J by 2 bases, with 7 bases between. CDR3 nucleotide sequence: TGTGCCAGCTCAGTCCAGGCCTACGAGCAGTACTTC. Translation gives CASSVQAYEQYF.

The V gene is TRBV28, the J gene TRBJ2-2, with TRBD1 as a possible D gene (5 bases). V was pared by 4 bases and J by 6 bases, with 12 bases between. The CDR3 consists of 14 residues. Germline loops: CDR1 MDHEN, CDR2 SYDVKM. This CDR3 reads CASSSAAGPGELFF. CDR3 bases: TGTGCCAGCAGTTCGGCAGCAGGGCCCGGGGAGCTGTTTTTT.

The J gene is TRBJ2-5, the V gene TRBV11-2; possibly TRBD1 for D (6 bases). The CDR3 totals 13 residues. The germline V gene has CDR1 SGHAT and CDR2 FQNNGV. With 4 bases removed from V and 6 bases from J, the gap between germline ends came to 12 bases. The CDR3 DNA reads as TGTGCCAGCAGCTCCTGGGACAACAAGACCCAGTACTTC. Translating gives CASSSWDNKTQYF.

The chain links TRBV20-1 to TRBJ2-1, with 13 bases aligning to TRBD2. Trimming at V came to 3 bases and at J to 5 bases, leaving 4 bases not matched to a gene. This CDR3 is built from 15 residues. CDR1 is DFQATT and CDR2 is SNEGSKA in the germline V gene (reference sequence). In nucleotides, the CDR3 is TGCAGTGCTAGCCGACTAGCGGGAGGAAACAATGAGCAGTTCTTC. This translates into CSASRLAGGNNEQFF.

This clonotype was counted between two and nine times. This chain links TRBV5-6 with TRBJ1-1, with TRBD1 identical over 7 bases. V lost 4 bases and J lost 5; bases outside the gene matches: 8. Germline loops: CDR1 SGHDT, CDR2 YYEEEE. This CDR3 comprises 14 residues. Here the CDR3 reads CASSLNRGYTEAFF. Written as DNA, the CDR3 is TGTGCCAGCAGCCTAAACAGGGGATATACTGAAGCTTTCTTT.

This clonotype has a single count. V is TRBV7-3 and J is TRBJ2-1; 9 bases align to TRBD2. Trimming cost V 4 bases and J 4 bases; bases outside gene matches: 11. Germline V gene data show CDR1 as SGHTA and CDR2 as FQGTGA. The CDR3 sequence is 17 residues long. The CDR3, as DNA: TGTGCCAGCAGCTCCACCGTGGCTAGCGGGAAATACAATGAGCAGTTCTTC. Amino acid sequence: CASSSTVASGKYNEQFF.

The chain has TRBV6-2 or TRBV6-3 and TRBJ2-6; the D is unclear. Germline-derived CDR1 and CDR2 are MNHEY and SVGEGT. The V gene lost 6 bases and the J gene lost 1 base, with 16 bases spanning the gap. The CDR3 has 17 amino acids. The CDR3 loop reads CASSQKPYRSGANVLTF. The CDR3 DNA follows: TGTGCCAGCAGCCAAAAACCTTACCGGTCTGGGGCCAACGTCCTGACTTTC.

The V gene is TRBV11-2, the J gene TRBJ2-3; D call uncertain. The CDR3 has 15 amino acids. The V gene lost 5 bases and the J gene lost 5 bases, with 17 bases spanning the gap. Germline CDR1 is SGHAT and CDR2 is FQNNGV. The CDR3 DNA reads TGTGCCAGCAGCAAAAGTCTAGTCAATCTAGATACGCAGTATTTT. Protein: CASSKSLVNLDTQYF.

Only a few counts were recorded for this clonotype. The gene calls are TRBV6-5 and TRBJ1-2; no clear D. The germline CDR1 and CDR2 sequences are MNHEY and SVGAGI. There are 14 residues in the CDR3. V was clipped by 1 base and J by 7 bases, with 13 bases between them. The CDR3 spells CASSYFGEGGGYTF. In nucleotides, the CDR3 is TGTGCCAGCAGTTACTTCGGGGAGGGAGGTGGCTACACCTTC.

Note on this clonotype: A junction end diverges from the germline sequence, so it may reflect a read error. The chain is built from TRBV3-1 and TRBJ2-1; D is undetermined. Germline-derived CDR1 and CDR2 are LGHDT and YNNKEL (reference sequence). The CDR3 length is 11 residues. The CDR3 DNA follows: TGTGCCAGCAGCCACGTACCCGTAGTAGTCTTC. Translating it yields CASSHVPVVVF.

This rearrangement joins TRBV7-2 to TRBJ1-1, with no clear D. From germline, CDR1 is SGHTA and CDR2 FQGNSA. The V gene lost 6 bases and the J gene lost 1 base, with 6 bases spanning the gap. This CDR3 comprises 12 residues. CDR3 DNA sequence: TGTGCCAGCAGTGAATGGAACACTGAAGCTTTCTTT. This encodes CASSEWNTEAFF. The full variable domain, completed using reference TRBV7-2 and TRBJ1-1, is GAGVSQSPSNKVTEKGKDVELRCDPISGHTALYWYRQSLGQGLEFLIYFQGNSAPDKSGLPSDRFSAERTGGSVSTLTIQRTQQEDSAVYLCASSEWNTEAFFGQGTRLTVV.

The V gene is TRBV30, the J gene TRBJ2-5; 8 bases fit TRBD2. The CDR3 totals 14 residues. Germline V lookup: CDR1 GTSNPN, CDR2 SVGIG (reference sequence). The V gene end was trimmed by 1 base and the J gene end by 5 bases; junction bases not matched to a gene: 6. The CDR3: CAWSEKREWETQYF. The CDR3, as DNA: TGTGCCTGGAGTGAAAAGCGGGAGTGGGAGACCCAGTACTTC. Full variable domain (missing parts from reference TRBV30 and TRBJ2-5): SQTIHQWPATLVQPVGSPLSLECTVEGTSNPNLYWYRQAAGRGLQLLFYSVGIGQISSEVPQNLSASRPQDRQFILSSKKLLLSDSGFYLCAWSEKREWETQYFGPGTRLLVL.

The chain is built from TRBV6-1 and TRBJ2-7; the D gene could be TRBD1 or TRBD2 (5 bases each). The CDR3 loop spans 16 amino acids. V was trimmed by 2 bases and J by 3 bases, leaving 17 bases between them. CDR1 and CDR2 from the germline V gene are MNHNS and SASEGT. For the CDR3, the DNA is TGTGCCAGCAGTGAACTAGACGGGACGGACCTCTACGAGCAGTACTTC. It encodes CASSELDGTDLYEQYF.

This clonotype was seen repeatedly, ten times or more. The V call is TRBV29-1, the J call TRBJ2-3, with TRBD1 identical over 8 bases. The CDR3 loop spans 15 amino acids. The germline CDR1 and CDR2 sequences are SQVTM and ANQGSEA. The junction had 9 bases not matched to a gene; V was cut back by 7 bases and J by 0 bases. This CDR3 reads CSAGTGTTSTDTQYF. The CDR3 region has the DNA TGCAGCGCCGGGACAGGAACAACTAGCACAGATACGCAGTATTTT.

This clonotype was seen a handful of times. The chain employs TRBV5-6 and TRBJ2-4, with 12 positions matching TRBD2. V was clipped by 5 bases and J by 1 base; unmatched bases: 4. CDR1 is SGHDT, CDR2 YYEEEE, per germline. The CDR3 loop spans 16 amino acids. CDR3 sequence (DNA): TGTGCCAGCAGTTCTAGCGGGAGGGCGGCCAAAAACATTCAGTACTTC. It encodes CASSSSGRAAKNIQYF.

The rearrangement joins TRBV7-8 to TRBJ1-6; D may be TRBD1 (5 bases). The CDR3 extends over 14 amino acids. The V end lost 1 base, the J end lost 7 bases, and 8 bases lay between the germline ends. From germline, CDR1 is SGHVS and CDR2 FQNEAQ. The CDR3 bases are TGTGCCAGCAGCTTAGGGGGCTGGAATTCACCCCTCCACTTT. It yields the protein CASSLGGWNSPLHF.

The chain is built from TRBV5-5 and TRBJ2-7; D call uncertain. V dropped 0 bases and J dropped 4 bases, with 8 bases sitting between them. The germline V gene has CDR1 SGHKS and CDR2 YYEKEE (reference sequence). The CDR3 loop spans 13 amino acids. The DNA for the CDR3 is TGTGCCAGCAGCTTGGTTGACGTTTACGAGCAGTACTTC. It is translated as CASSLVDVYEQYF.

This clonotype showed up just a few times. The chain combines TRBV20-1 with TRBJ2-1; D remains ambiguous. The germline V gene has CDR1 DFQATT and CDR2 SNEGSKA (reference sequence). The CDR3 runs 16 residues. Trimming took off 0 bases at V and 8 bases at J, with 20 bases between the two ends. CDR3 nucleotide sequence: TGCAGTGCTAGAGATAGGTCGCTTTATCCGGACCATGAGCAGTTCTTC. Its translation: CSARDRSLYPDHEQFF.

The chain carries TRBV9 and TRBJ2-3; no firm D call. This CDR3 is built from 15 residues. Trimming stripped 3 bases from V and 2 bases from J, with 13 bases between. The germline CDR1 and CDR2 sequences are SGDLS and YYNGEE. The CDR3 spells CASSDGPTVTDTQYF. The DNA of the CDR3 is TGTGCCAGCAGCGATGGACCCACGGTCACAGATACGCAGTATTTT.

The table lists this clonotype with a few counts. The chain joins TRBV12-3 or TRBV12-4 to TRBJ1-1; maybe TRBD1 (5 bases). The germline V and J ends were trimmed by 5 bases and 8 bases, with 12 bases remaining between them. The CDR3 runs to 12 residues. CDR3 DNA sequence: TGTGCCAGCAGTCGTCGGGACTTAGAAGCTTTCTTT. Residues: CASSRRDLEAFF.

The chain links TRBV12-3 or TRBV12-4 to TRBJ1-1, with D possibly matching TRBD1 (6 bases). With 6 bases removed from V and 5 bases from J, the gap between germline ends came to 16 bases. The CDR3 totals 14 residues. In nucleotides, the CDR3 is TGTGCCAGCAGCCCCGGGGGACACCGGACTGAAGCTTTCTTT. Its protein is CASSPGGHRTEAFF.

The genes are TRBV11-3 and TRBJ2-1; no reliable D call. Germline lookup yields CDR1 SGHNT and CDR2 YENEEA. The CDR3 totals 13 residues. Trimming pared 5 bases from V and 6 bases from J, leaving 11 bases between. CDR3 loop: CASSQEQANEQFF. In DNA, the CDR3 is TGTGCCAGCAGCCAAGAACAAGCCAATGAGCAGTTCTTC.